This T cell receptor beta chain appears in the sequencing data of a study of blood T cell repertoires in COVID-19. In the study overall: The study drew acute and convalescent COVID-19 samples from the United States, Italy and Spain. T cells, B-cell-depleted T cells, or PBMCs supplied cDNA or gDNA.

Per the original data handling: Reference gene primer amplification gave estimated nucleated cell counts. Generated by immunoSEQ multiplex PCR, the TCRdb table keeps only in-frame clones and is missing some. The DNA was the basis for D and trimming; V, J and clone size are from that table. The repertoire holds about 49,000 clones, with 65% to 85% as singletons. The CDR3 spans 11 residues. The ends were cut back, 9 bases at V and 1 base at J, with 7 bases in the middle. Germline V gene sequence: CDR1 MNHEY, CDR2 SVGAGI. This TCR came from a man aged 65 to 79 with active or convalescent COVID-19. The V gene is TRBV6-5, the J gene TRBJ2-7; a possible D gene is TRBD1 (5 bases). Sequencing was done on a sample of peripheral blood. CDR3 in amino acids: CASRQSYEQYF. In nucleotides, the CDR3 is TGTGCCAGTAGACAGTCCTACGAGCAGTACTTC.